These 16 T cell receptor beta chains originate from one sample sequenced in a study of T cells in Graves' hyperthyroidism and ophthalmopathy. Amplification yielded TCR beta CDR3 regions, with RNA transcripts as the source. With the HTBI primer set, the TCR CDR3 went through a first round of RT-PCR. In TCRdb, the multiplex PCR reads were re-called with MiXCR into one record per CDR3 protein. Of approximately 250,000 distinct CDR3 sequences detected, around 25% appear once; the ten largest clones hold 35%. The sample taken for sequencing was blood. All receptors come from a woman between 40 and 50 years old with Graves' ophthalmopathy.

This clonotype was counted many times. This rearrangement joins TRBV10-3 to TRBJ1-1; 8 positions agree with TRBD1. Germline values: CDR1 ENHRY, CDR2 SYGVKD. CDR3 length: 14 residues. The J segment lost 4 bases and the V segment lost 6 bases, leaving 7 bases of the junction unmatched. The CDR3 sequence is CAIRPTGAGTEAFF. The CDR3 DNA reads as TGTGCCATCAGACCGACAGGGGCGGGCACTGAAGCTTTCTTT.

This clonotype was picked up many times. The chain links TRBV30 to TRBJ1-1; 7 bases map to TRBD1. The CDR3 loop spans 15 amino acids. CDR1 is GTSNPN and CDR2 is SVGIG in the germline V gene (reference sequence). Trimming cost V 1 base and J 3 bases; bases outside gene matches: 8. The CDR3 nucleotides are TGTGCCTGGAGTGCCCCGACAGGGATACACACTGAAGCTTTCTTT. It is translated as CAWSAPTGIHTEAFF.

This clonotype was seen repeatedly, ten times or more. The chain combines TRBV20-1 with TRBJ2-2, with 10 bases matching TRBD2. The trim removed 0 bases at V and 7 bases at J, leaving 8 bases unmatched. The germline V gene encodes CDR1 DFQATT and CDR2 SNEGSKA (reference sequence). This CDR3 region has 16 residues. CDR3 DNA sequence: TGCAGTGCTAGAGATTGGCTAGCGGGAGATAGCGGGGAGCTGTTTTTT. Amino acids: CSARDWLAGDSGELFF.

The chain has TRBV6-1 and TRBJ1-1; a possible D gene is TRBD1 (6 bases). V gave up 9 bases and J gave up 9 bases, with 20 bases separating them. CDR1 MNHNS and CDR2 SASEGT come from the germline V gene. This CDR3 region has 13 residues. DNA of the CDR3: TGTGCCAGTAAGCAGGGGAAGGGGGATAAAGCTTTCTTT. Residues: CASKQGKGDKAFF.

The chain employs TRBV28 and TRBJ1-1; maybe TRBD1 (5 bases). In germline, CDR1 is MDHEN, CDR2 SYDVKM. The ends were cut back, 3 bases at V and 3 bases at J, with 20 bases in the middle. CDR3 length equals 17 residues. The DNA of the CDR3 is TGTGCCAGCAGTTTTTATGTGGGGGGGTGGAAGTACACTGAAGCTTTCTTT. This sequence encodes CASSFYVGGWKYTEAFF.

This clonotype has at least ten counts. The V gene is TRBV27, the J gene TRBJ2-7; D might be TRBD2 (5 bases). V lost 4 bases and J 4 bases, leaving 11 bases between the germline ends. This CDR3 comprises 13 residues. The germline CDR1 and CDR2 sequences are MNHEY and SMNVEV (reference sequence). CDR3 sequence: CASSYRERYEQYF. The CDR3 DNA reads TGTGCCAGCAGTTACCGGGAACGTTACGAGCAGTACTTC.

This chain connects TRBV20-1 to TRBJ2-5, with 8 bases lining up with TRBD1. The CDR3 contains 14 residues. V was clipped by 5 bases and J by 0 bases; unmatched bases: 5. CDR1 and CDR2 from the germline V gene are DFQATT and SNEGSKA (reference sequence). The DNA for the CDR3 is TGCAGTGCTCACGGGACAGGCAACCAAGAGACCCAGTACTTC. It translates to CSAHGTGNQETQYF.

This clonotype was seen more than once but under ten times. At one of its ends the junction is not consistent with the germline gene, which may arise from a read error. The CDR3 is CAWSVTSWETRYF. CDR3 coding DNA: TGTGCCTGGAGTGTAACGTCCTGGGAGACCCGGTACTTC. The chain recombines TRBV30 with TRBJ2-5, with a possible D match to TRBD2 (5 bases). This CDR3 is built from 13 residues. The germline gives CDR1 GTSNPN, CDR2 SVGIG (reference sequence).

The gene calls are TRBV6-5 and TRBJ2-5; D ambiguous. The germline CDR1 and CDR2 sequences are MNHEY and SVGAGI. The CDR3 runs 14 residues. Trimming left V 0 bases short and J 5 bases short, with 10 bases between. CDR3 region: CASSYSSARETQYF. DNA of the CDR3: TGTGCCAGCAGTTACTCGTCGGCGAGGGAGACCCAGTACTTC.

This clonotype was seen at least ten times. The rearrangement uses TRBV20-1 and TRBJ2-7, with 7 bases identical to TRBD2. This CDR3 is built from 14 residues. From germline, CDR1 is DFQATT and CDR2 SNEGSKA (reference sequence). V gave up 7 bases and J gave up 4 bases; unmatched junction bases: 13. The CDR3 region is CSGETSTGLYEQYF. The CDR3, as DNA: TGCAGTGGAGAGACTAGCACGGGGTTGTACGAGCAGTACTTC.

This clonotype showed up just a few times. The V and J genes are TRBV7-9 and TRBJ1-6; TRBD1 matches at 7 bases. V was pared by 3 bases and J by 2 bases, with 13 bases of the junction left unmatched. CDR1 and CDR2 (germline): SEHNR, FQNEAQ (reference sequence). The CDR3 is made up of 19 amino acids. CDR3 residues: CASSFSGQLTGTYNSPLHF. For the CDR3, the DNA is TGTGCCAGCAGCTTTTCGGGACAGCTTACCGGCACCTATAATTCACCCCTCCACTTT.

This clonotype was picked up many times. This chain connects TRBV7-2 to TRBJ2-7, with 8 bases aligning to TRBD2. Germline assignment: CDR1 SGHTA and CDR2 FQGNSA. The CDR3 contains 15 residues. Losses at the gene ends were 3 bases for V and 2 bases for J; bases not matched to a gene: 6. DNA for the CDR3: TGTGCCAGCAGCTTTAATAGCGGGATCACCTACGAGCAGTACTTC. Translation: CASSFNSGITYEQYF.

This clonotype occurred many times. V gene TRBV18 combines with J gene TRBJ2-5; 12 bases agree with TRBD1. Losses at the gene ends were 3 bases for V and 3 bases for J; bases not matched to a gene: 11. Germline V gene sequence: CDR1 KGHSH, CDR2 LQKENI. CDR3 length equals 18 residues. The CDR3 loop reads CASSPLNSGTGGEETQYF. The CDR3 nucleotides are TGTGCCAGCTCACCCCTCAACTCCGGGACAGGGGGCGAAGAGACCCAGTACTTC.

In regard to this clonotype: The germline gene is not matched at one end of the junction; a read error may be the cause. The chain uses TRBV20-1 and TRBJ1-5; the D is unclear. Germline V gene lookup returns CDR1 DFQATT and CDR2 SNEGSKA (reference sequence). This CDR3 is built from 13 residues. CDR3 nucleotides: TGCAGTGCTAGGATAGGTTGGGATCAGCCCCAGCCTTTT. Protein: CSARIGWDQPQPF.

This rearrangement joins TRBV6-2 or TRBV6-3 to TRBJ2-7; 8 bases are shared with TRBD2. Germline CDR1 reads MNHEY; CDR2 reads SVGEGT. The V and J ends lost 8 bases and 3 bases, in that order; junction bases with no gene match: 6. The CDR3 sequence is 13 residues long. The CDR3 sequence: CASGRLASYEQYF. In DNA, the CDR3 is TGTGCCAGCGGGCGACTAGCGAGCTACGAGCAGTACTTC.

This chain joins TRBV28 and TRBJ1-3; D gene uncertain. Germline CDR1 and CDR2: MDHEN and SYDVKM. The CDR3 has 14 amino acids. Trimming left V 5 bases short and J 4 bases short, with 12 bases between. DNA for the CDR3: TGTGCCAGCAGTATGGGTGCTCCAGGAAACACCATATATTTT. Amino acid sequence: CASSMGAPGNTIYF.